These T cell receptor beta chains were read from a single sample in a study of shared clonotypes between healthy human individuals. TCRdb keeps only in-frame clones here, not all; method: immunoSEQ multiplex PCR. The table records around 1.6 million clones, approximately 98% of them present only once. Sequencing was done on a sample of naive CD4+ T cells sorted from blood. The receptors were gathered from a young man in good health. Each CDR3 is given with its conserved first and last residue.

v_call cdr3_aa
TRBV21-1 CASSKGTQPQHF
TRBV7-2 CASSLVLKALTEAFF
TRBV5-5 CASSLYEGAYEQYF
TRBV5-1 CASSVTGTSSGNTIYF
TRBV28 CASGGGSVGNQPQHF
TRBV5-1 CASSPLRVYEQYF
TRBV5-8 CASSLGQVDYNEQFF
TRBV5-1 CASSFGRGWTSGSQETQYF
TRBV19 CASSLRLAGDTQYF
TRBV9 CASSFRDSSYEQYF
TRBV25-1 CASSEYRPEGTQYF
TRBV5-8 CASSLMVGSGYNEQFF
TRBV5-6 CASSPPGTHYGYTF
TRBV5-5 CASSLEGAEKLFF